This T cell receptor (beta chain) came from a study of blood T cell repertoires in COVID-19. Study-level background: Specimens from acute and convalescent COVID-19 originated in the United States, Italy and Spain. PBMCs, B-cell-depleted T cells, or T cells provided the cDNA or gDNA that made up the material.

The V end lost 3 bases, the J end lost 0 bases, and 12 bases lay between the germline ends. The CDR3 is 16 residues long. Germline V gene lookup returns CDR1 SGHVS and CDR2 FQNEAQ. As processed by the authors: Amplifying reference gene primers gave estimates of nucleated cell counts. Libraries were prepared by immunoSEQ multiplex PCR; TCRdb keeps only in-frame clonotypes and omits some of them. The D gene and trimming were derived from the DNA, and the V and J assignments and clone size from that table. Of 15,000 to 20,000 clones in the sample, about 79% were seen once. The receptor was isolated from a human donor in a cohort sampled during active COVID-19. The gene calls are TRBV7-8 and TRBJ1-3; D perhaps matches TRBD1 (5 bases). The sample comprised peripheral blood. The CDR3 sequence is CASSLYPGDSGNTIYF. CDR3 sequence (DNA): TGTGCCAGCAGCTTGTACCCGGGGGACTCTGGAAACACCATATATTTT.